These T cell receptor beta chains were read from a single sample in a study of identical twins. TCRdb independently ran MiXCR on the 5' RACE reads; one entry per CDR3 protein. The table shows fewer than 450,000 distinct CDR3 sequences, with approximately 8.7% occurring only once. Sequenced input: naive T cells sorted from blood. Receptor source: a woman in her 50s in good health. The CDR3 runs from the conserved cysteine through the conserved F or W. A D gene is named only where the DNA matches it firmly. Size values are once, few and many counts, or a class for expanded clones, and some rows have none.

j_call | v_call | clone_size | d_call | cdr3_aa | cdr3_nt
TRBJ1-2 | TRBV5-8 | few | NA | CASSLVGRYGYTF | TGTGCCAGCAGCTTGGTAGGGCGCTATGGCTACACCTTC
TRBJ2-1 | TRBV11-2 | NA | NA | CASSFQPTSFEQFF | TGTGCCAGCAGCTTCCAACCTACTAGCTTTGAGCAGTTCTTC
TRBJ2-7 | TRBV27 | many | NA | CASSLGVAVSYEQYF | TGTGCCAGCAGTTTAGGAGTAGCGGTCTCCTACGAGCAGTACTTC
TRBJ2-1 | TRBV7-9 | NA | NA | CASSPAPAGYNEQFF | TGTGCCAGCAGCCCCGCCCCGGCGGGCTACAATGAGCAGTTCTTC
TRBJ1-2 | TRBV7-9 | many | NA | CASSPRQKEGYTF | TGTGCCAGCAGCCCCCGGCAGAAGGAGGGCTACACCTTC
TRBJ2-1 | TRBV5-1 | few | TRBD1 | CASSYETGGNEQFF | TGCGCCAGCAGCTACGAGACAGGGGGCAATGAGCAGTTCTTC
TRBJ2-3 | TRBV20-1 | few | NA | CSAPWSVTDTQYF | TGCAGTGCTCCCTGGAGTGTGACAGATACGCAGTATTTT
TRBJ1-1 | TRBV20-1 | NA | NA | CSARETGGGTEAFF | TGCAGTGCTAGAGAGACTGGGGGCGGCACTGAAGCTTTCTTT
TRBJ2-5 | TRBV4-1 | few | NA | CASRQFRGQPQETQYF | TGCGCCAGCAGACAATTCAGGGGTCAACCTCAAGAGACCCAGTACTTC
TRBJ2-5 | TRBV29-1 | few | NA | CSVDKEGLQETQYF | TGCAGCGTTGATAAGGAGGGGCTCCAAGAGACCCAGTACTTC
TRBJ2-2 | TRBV7-9 | few | NA | CASMPPTGSGELFF | TGTGCCAGCATGCCGCCTACAGGTTCCGGGGAGCTGTTTTTT
TRBJ1-1 | TRBV5-1 | NA | NA | CASSLSGTRTTEAFF | TGCGCCAGCAGCTTGAGTGGGACACGGACCACTGAAGCTTTCTTT
TRBJ1-1 | TRBV20-1 | NA | TRBD1 | CSARDEGAGTEAFF | TGCAGTGCTAGAGATGAGGGGGCGGGAACTGAAGCTTTCTTT
TRBJ1-2 | TRBV20-1 | few | NA | CSATGGDSYGYTF | TGCAGTGCAACCGGGGGGGACTCCTATGGCTACACCTTC
TRBJ2-6 | TRBV29-1 | many | NA | CSVVPGAGANVLTF | TGCAGCGTTGTCCCAGGGGCTGGGGCCAACGTCCTGACTTTC
TRBJ2-7 | TRBV11-3 | few | TRBD2 | CASSLDSGTTYEQYF | TGTGCCAGCAGCTTAGACAGCGGGACTACCTACGAGCAGTACTTC
TRBJ2-7 | TRBV7-8 | many | NA | CASSPSEGQYEQYF | TGTGCCAGCAGCCCGTCGGAGGGCCAGTACGAGCAGTACTTC
TRBJ1-5 | TRBV20-1 | many | NA | CSALTPTDQPQHF | TGCAGTGCTTTGACCCCGACCGACCAGCCCCAGCATTTT
TRBJ2-1 | TRBV12-3/TRBV12-4 | NA | NA | CASSYTELDEQFF | TGTGCCAGCAGTTATACTGAACTCGATGAGCAGTTCTTC
TRBJ1-1 | TRBV12-3/TRBV12-4 | few | TRBD1 | CASSFFVDRVFTEAFF | TGTGCCAGCAGTTTTTTCGTAGACAGGGTATTCACTGAAGCTTTCTTT
TRBJ2-3 | TRBV7-2 | few | TRBD1 | CASSPGTGASTDTQYF | TGTGCCAGCAGCCCGGGGACAGGGGCAAGCACAGATACGCAGTATTTT
TRBJ2-1 | TRBV7-6 | NA | TRBD1 | CASSPRQGQYNEQFF | TGTGCCAGCAGCCCCCGACAGGGGCAGTACAATGAGCAGTTCTTC
TRBJ1-4 | TRBV29-1 | NA | TRBD1 | CSVGTGLNEKLFF | TGCAGCGTCGGGACAGGGTTAAATGAAAAACTGTTTTTT
TRBJ1-5 | TRBV3-1 | few | NA | CASSPRGVDNQPQHF | TGTGCCAGCAGCCCCCGTGGGGTTGACAATCAGCCCCAGCATTTT
TRBJ1-1 | TRBV6-5 | NA | TRBD1 | CASSYSTTGLIRNTEAFF | TGTGCCAGCAGTTACTCGACGACAGGGTTGATCAGGAACACTGAAGCTTTCTTT
TRBJ1-2 | TRBV29-1 | many | NA | CSAITVTMVDYTF | TGCAGCGCCATCACAGTTACTATGGTTGACTACACCTTC
TRBJ2-3 | TRBV18 | many | NA | CASSLGTDYTDTQYF | TGTGCCAGCTCACTGGGGACCGATTACACAGATACGCAGTATTTT
TRBJ2-2 | TRBV7-9 | few | NA | CASSHSRRRQTNTGELFF | TGTGCCAGCAGTCATTCCCGACGGCGACAAACGAACACCGGGGAGCTGTTTTTT
TRBJ1-1 | TRBV5-1 | NA | TRBD1 | CASSPIPGQEAFF | TGCGCCAGCAGCCCTATCCCGGGACAGGAAGCTTTCTTT
TRBJ2-5 | TRBV12-3/TRBV12-4 | NA | NA | CASSFVRGRQETQYF | TGTGCCAGCAGTTTTGTGAGAGGTAGACAAGAGACCCAGTACTTC
TRBJ1-5 | TRBV12-3/TRBV12-4 | few | NA | CASSLWSWGSNQPQHF | TGTGCCAGCAGTTTATGGTCGTGGGGGTCGAATCAGCCCCAGCATTTT
TRBJ2-1 | TRBV5-1 | NA | TRBD2 | CASSQAGGYYNEQFF | TGCGCCAGCAGCCAAGCGGGAGGGTATTACAATGAGCAGTTCTTC
TRBJ1-2 | TRBV5-6 | NA | NA | CASSPQDYGYTF | TGTGCCAGCAGCCCACAAGACTATGGCTACACCTTC
TRBJ2-1 | TRBV2 | many | TRBD2 | CASSERLAGDEQFF | TGTGCCAGCAGTGAAAGACTAGCGGGAGATGAGCAGTTCTTC
TRBJ1-1 | TRBV12-3/TRBV12-4 | few | TRBD1 | CASSLRVRGLITNTEAFF | TGTGCCAGCAGTTTACGTGTCAGGGGGCTGATCACGAACACTGAAGCTTTCTTT
TRBJ2-3 | TRBV10-1 | NA | TRBD1 | CASRGQGAADTQYF | TGCGCCAGCCGAGGACAGGGGGCCGCAGATACGCAGTATTTT
TRBJ1-1 | TRBV5-1 | NA | NA | CASSLEGGLSTEAFF | TGCGCCAGCAGCTTGGAGGGTGGGCTCAGCACTGAAGCTTTCTTT
TRBJ2-3 | TRBV12-3/TRBV12-4 | many | TRBD1 | CASPRSGDRGIDTQYF | TGTGCCAGTCCGAGATCCGGGGACAGGGGGATTGATACGCAGTATTTT
TRBJ2-2 | TRBV5-1 | many | NA | CASSDWRTSNTGELFF | TGCGCCAGCAGTGATTGGCGGACGTCGAACACCGGGGAGCTGTTTTTT
TRBJ1-6 | TRBV6-6 | many | TRBD1 | CASSRQGAENSPLHF | TGTGCCAGCAGTAGACAGGGGGCGGAGAATTCACCCCTCCACTTT
TRBJ2-1 | TRBV7-9 | NA | TRBD2 | CASSPMTSGLTYNEQFF | TGTGCCAGCAGCCCCATGACTAGCGGGCTGACCTACAATGAGCAGTTCTTC
TRBJ2-2 | TRBV6-2/TRBV6-3 | few | TRBD1 | CASSFLQGAGELFF | TGTGCCAGCAGTTTTCTCCAGGGGGCAGGGGAGCTGTTTTTT